The 9 T cell receptor beta chains in this list originate from one sample, sequenced in a study of blood T cells in healthy people across ages. Primed by a sample-barcoded 5' primer and a J-beta primer mix, a second PCR proceeded for roughly 7 to 12 cycles. TCRdb re-analysed the 5' RACE reads in MiXCR, keeping a single row per CDR3 protein. The sample lists about 1.4 million distinct CDR3 sequences, 45% to 70% occurring once. The source material was blood. All receptors come from a man aged 18 to 30 in good health.

The V gene is TRBV4-3, the J gene TRBJ2-1; D is perhaps TRBD1 or TRBD2 (5 bases each). The end of the DNA aligns better with TRBJ2-7, so the J call may be wrong. The length of the CDR3 is 15 residues. CDR1 LGHNA and CDR2 YSLEER come from the germline V gene. The CDR3 loop is CASSLCEVGEYEQYF. The CDR3 DNA reads TGCGCCAGCAGCCTGTGTGAGGTAGGGGAGTACGAGCAGTACTTC.

The chain couples TRBV7-2 to TRBJ2-1; no firm D call. Germline CDR1 and CDR2: SGHTA and FQGNSA. The V end was cut by 2 bases, the J end by 9 bases, with 14 bases between. This CDR3 region has 14 residues. The CDR3 region is CASSLTQINGEQFF. CDR3 sequence (DNA): TGTGCCAGCAGCTTAACTCAGATAAACGGTGAGCAGTTCTTC.

The CDR3 here is CASSFSRINNEQFF. The CDR3 DNA reads TGTGCCAGCAGCTTTAGCAGAATAAACAATGAGCAGTTCTTC. This rearrangement joins TRBV7-9 to TRBJ2-1, with D unresolved. V was shortened by 3 bases and J by 5 bases, with 11 bases between the two germline ends. The CDR3 has 14 amino acids. The germline V gene has CDR1 SEHNR and CDR2 FQNEAQ (reference sequence).

V gene TRBV4-3 combines with J gene TRBJ2-7; 9 nucleotides line up with TRBD1. The CDR3 runs to 15 residues. V lost 2 bases, J lost 2 bases, and 4 bases stayed unmatched. From germline, CDR1 is LGHNA and CDR2 YSLEER. CDR3 DNA: TGCGCCAGCAGCCAACGGACAGGGGCCCCCTACGAGCAGTACTTC. Its translation: CASSQRTGAPYEQYF.

V usage is TRBV29-1 and J usage is TRBJ2-5; 9 bases map to TRBD2. Unmatched junction bases numbered 6, after V lost 4 bases and J lost 0 bases. The CDR3 contains 15 residues. Germline V CDR1 and CDR2: SQVTM, ANQGSEA. CDR3 protein: CSVGSSGGYQETQYF. The DNA for the CDR3 is TGCAGCGTTGGAAGCAGCGGGGGGTACCAAGAGACCCAGTACTTC.

The table lists this clonotype with a count of one. The chain couples TRBV9 to TRBJ1-1; 7 positions match TRBD1. Germline assignment: CDR1 SGDLS and CDR2 YYNGEE. CDR3 length: 13 residues. The V segment lost 0 bases and the J segment 7 bases; nucleotides outside the gene matches: 3. CDR3 in amino acids: CASSVGRGREAFF. The CDR3 bases are TGTGCCAGCAGCGTAGGAAGGGGGCGTGAAGCTTTCTTT. Looking up the rest from reference TRBV9 and TRBJ1-1 gives the full variable domain: DSGVTQTPKHLITATGQRVTLRCSPRSGDLSVYWYQQSLDQGLQFLIQYYNGEERAKGNILERFSAQQFPDLHSELNLSSLELGDSALYFCASSVGRGREAFFGQGTRLTVV.

The chain employs TRBV12-3 or TRBV12-4 and TRBJ1-5; D is unresolved. The germline V and J ends were trimmed by 5 bases and 5 bases, with 7 bases remaining between them. This CDR3 is 12 amino acids long. The chain's CDR3 is CASSLIYQPQHF. DNA of the CDR3: TGTGCCAGCAGTCTTATCTATCAGCCCCAGCATTTT.

The chain links TRBV6-4 to TRBJ1-2; perhaps TRBD1 as D (6 bases). Germline V lookup: CDR1 MRHNA, CDR2 SNTAGT. V was cut by 3 bases and J by 4 bases, with 15 bases left in between. The CDR3 is 15 amino acids. CDR3 coding DNA: TGTGCCAGCAGTGAGTTCAGGGGAGCTGGCTATGGCTACACCTTC. Its protein is CASSEFRGAGYGYTF.

A note on this clonotype: One end of the junction does not line up with germline, which may come from a read error. The genes are TRBV4-2 and TRBJ2-2; D may be TRBD2 (5 bases). CDR1 is LGHNA, CDR2 YNFKEQ, per germline. The CDR3 loop spans 16 amino acids. The CDR3 is CASSLPEGANTGELFF. CDR3 nucleotide sequence: TGTGCCAGCAGCCTCCCTGAGGGCGCGAATACCGGGGAGCTGTTTTTT.